This entry describes one TCR beta chain. The target antigen is unknown. This specimen includes other DNA sequences encoding the same CDR3. The study ran its PCR with 60 Vbeta and 13 Jbeta primers. Libraries were prepared by immunoSEQ multiplex PCR; TCRdb keeps only in-frame clonotypes and omits some of them. There are around 180,000 clones in the sample; approximately 80% occur only once, and 2.4% lies in the top ten. These data originate in a study of cytomegalovirus exposure and HLA in healthy donors. Study results and caveats: Most TCR beta V segments were productive about 90% or about 30% of the time in an earlier analysis. With high specificity and sensitivity, the classifier reportedly diagnosed cytomegalovirus status. A few chains tied to CMV proved CMV antigen-specific in vitro.

This sequence originates from a male donor in good health and CMV-seronegative. Sequencing was done on a sample of PBMCs.

The CDR3 sequence is CASSVGGSSYEQYF. In DNA form, the CDR3 reads TGTGCCAGCAGCGTAGGAGGCAGTTCCTACGAGCAGTACTTC. The chain joins TRBV9 to TRBJ2-7, with no clear D. Germline V CDR1 and CDR2: SGDLS, YYNGEE. The CDR3 loop spans 14 amino acids. Trimming took 0 bases from V and 1 from J, leaving 8 bases between them.